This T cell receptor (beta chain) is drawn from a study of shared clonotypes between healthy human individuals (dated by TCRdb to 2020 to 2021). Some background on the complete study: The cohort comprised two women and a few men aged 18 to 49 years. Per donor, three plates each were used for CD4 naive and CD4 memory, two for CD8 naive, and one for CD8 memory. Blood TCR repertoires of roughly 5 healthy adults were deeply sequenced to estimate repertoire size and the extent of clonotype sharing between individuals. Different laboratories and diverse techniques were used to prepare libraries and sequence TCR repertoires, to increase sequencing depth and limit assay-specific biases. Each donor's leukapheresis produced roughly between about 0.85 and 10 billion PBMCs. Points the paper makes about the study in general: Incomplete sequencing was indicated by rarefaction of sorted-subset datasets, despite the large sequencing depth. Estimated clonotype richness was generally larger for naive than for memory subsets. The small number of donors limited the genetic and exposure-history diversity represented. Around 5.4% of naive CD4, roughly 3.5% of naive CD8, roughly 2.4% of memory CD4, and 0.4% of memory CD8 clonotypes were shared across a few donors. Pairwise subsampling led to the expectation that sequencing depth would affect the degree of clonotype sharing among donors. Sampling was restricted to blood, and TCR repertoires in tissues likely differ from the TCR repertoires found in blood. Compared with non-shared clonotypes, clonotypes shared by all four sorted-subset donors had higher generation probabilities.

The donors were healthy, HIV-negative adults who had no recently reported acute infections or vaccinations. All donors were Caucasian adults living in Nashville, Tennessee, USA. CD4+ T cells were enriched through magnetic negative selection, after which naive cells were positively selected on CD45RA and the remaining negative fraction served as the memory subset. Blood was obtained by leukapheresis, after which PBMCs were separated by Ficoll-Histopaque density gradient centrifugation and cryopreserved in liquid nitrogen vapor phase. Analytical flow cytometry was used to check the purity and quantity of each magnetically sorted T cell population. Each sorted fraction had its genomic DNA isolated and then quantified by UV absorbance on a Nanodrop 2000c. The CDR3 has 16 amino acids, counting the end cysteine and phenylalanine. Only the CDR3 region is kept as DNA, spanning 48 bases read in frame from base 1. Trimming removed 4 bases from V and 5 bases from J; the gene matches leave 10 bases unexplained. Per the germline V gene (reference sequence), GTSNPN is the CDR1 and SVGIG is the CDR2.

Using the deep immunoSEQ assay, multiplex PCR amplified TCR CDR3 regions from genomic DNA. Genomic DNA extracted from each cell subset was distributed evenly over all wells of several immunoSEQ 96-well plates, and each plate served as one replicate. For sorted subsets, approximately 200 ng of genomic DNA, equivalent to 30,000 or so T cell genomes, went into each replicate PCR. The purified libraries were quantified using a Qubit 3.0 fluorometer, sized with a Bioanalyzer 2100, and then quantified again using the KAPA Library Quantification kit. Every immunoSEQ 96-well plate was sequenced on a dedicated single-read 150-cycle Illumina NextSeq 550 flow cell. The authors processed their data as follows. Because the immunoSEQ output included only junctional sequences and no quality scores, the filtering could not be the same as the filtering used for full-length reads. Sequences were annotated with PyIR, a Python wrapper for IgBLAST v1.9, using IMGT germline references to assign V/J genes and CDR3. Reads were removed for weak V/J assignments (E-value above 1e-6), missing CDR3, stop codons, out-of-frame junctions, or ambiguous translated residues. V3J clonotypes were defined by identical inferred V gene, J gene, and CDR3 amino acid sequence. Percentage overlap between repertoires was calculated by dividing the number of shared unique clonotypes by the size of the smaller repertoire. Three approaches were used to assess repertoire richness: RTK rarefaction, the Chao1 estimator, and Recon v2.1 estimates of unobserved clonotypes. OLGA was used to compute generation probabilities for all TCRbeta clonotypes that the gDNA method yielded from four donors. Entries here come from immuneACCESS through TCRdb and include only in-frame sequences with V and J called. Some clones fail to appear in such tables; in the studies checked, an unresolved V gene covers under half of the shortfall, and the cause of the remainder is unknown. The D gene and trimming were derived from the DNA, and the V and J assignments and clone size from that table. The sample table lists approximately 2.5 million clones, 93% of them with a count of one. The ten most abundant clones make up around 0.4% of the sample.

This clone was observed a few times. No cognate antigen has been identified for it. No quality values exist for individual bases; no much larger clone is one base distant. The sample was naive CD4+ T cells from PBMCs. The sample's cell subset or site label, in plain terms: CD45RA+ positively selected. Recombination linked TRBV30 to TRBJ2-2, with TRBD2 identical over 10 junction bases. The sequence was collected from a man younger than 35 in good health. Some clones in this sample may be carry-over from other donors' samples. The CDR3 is CAWTLQAGGRTGELFF. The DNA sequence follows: TGTGCCTGGACTTTACAAGCGGGAGGGAGAACCGGGGAGCTGTTTTTT.